The TCR beta chain described here comes from a study of OX40 agonist ivuxolimab in advanced cancers. Overall study: The dose-escalation cohort had hepatocellular carcinoma, melanoma, renal cell or head and neck cancer. Study results and limitations: Part of the nonresponder group also had normalized T-cell clonal expansion that was low. Expanded clones tended on average to be more numerous among CD8+ T cells than CD4+.

Produced via immunoSEQ multiplex PCR; TCRdb's table is partial and in-frame only. The table lists 50,000 to 65,000 clones, about 83% of them singletons. Worth noting for this clone: What it recognizes is unknown.

Germline V gives CDR1 MNHNS, CDR2 SASEGT. CDR3 length equals 13 residues. V dropped 8 bases and J dropped 4 bases, with 11 bases sitting between them. Blood sampling was done at baseline, cycle 4 day 1, and cycle 7 day 1. Sample: CD4+ or CD8+ T cells sorted from blood, taken in a trial of the OX40 agonist ivuxolimab. V is TRBV6-1 and J is TRBJ1-4; D may be TRBD1 (5 bases). This sequence originates from an adult with an advanced solid tumor such as melanoma, head and neck, liver or kidney cancer. The CDR3 DNA reads TGTGCCAGCCTCAGGGTATTTAATGAAAAACTGTTTTTT. It is translated as CASLRVFNEKLFF.